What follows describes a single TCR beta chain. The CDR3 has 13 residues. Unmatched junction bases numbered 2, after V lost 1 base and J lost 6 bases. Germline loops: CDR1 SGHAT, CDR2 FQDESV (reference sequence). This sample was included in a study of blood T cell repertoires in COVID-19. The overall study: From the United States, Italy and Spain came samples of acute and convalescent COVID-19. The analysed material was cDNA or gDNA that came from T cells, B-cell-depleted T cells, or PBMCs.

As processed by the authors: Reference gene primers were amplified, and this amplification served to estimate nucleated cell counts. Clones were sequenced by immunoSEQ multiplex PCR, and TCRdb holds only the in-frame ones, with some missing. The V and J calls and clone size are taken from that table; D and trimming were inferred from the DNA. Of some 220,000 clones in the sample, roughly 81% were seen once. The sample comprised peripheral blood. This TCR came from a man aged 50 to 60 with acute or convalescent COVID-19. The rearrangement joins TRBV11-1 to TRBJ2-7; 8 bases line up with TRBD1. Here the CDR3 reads CASSLGTGSEQYF. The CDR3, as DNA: TGTGCCAGCAGCTTAGGGACAGGGAGCGAGCAGTACTTC.